Reported below is one T cell receptor (beta chain). These data belong to a study of siplizumab effects on memory and regulatory T cells. Repertoires were generated with immunoSEQ multiplex PCR, while TCRdb's copy carries only in-frame clones and drops some. The repertoire holds about 50,000 clones, with more than 75% as singletons. CDR1 is SQVTM, CDR2 ANQGSEA, per germline. V was pared by 0 bases and J by 6 bases, with 12 bases between. The CDR3 is 13 residues long. The receptor was derived from a human donor in good health. The J gene is TRBJ2-7, the V gene TRBV29-1; tentatively, D is TRBD1 (5 bases). Sequencing was done on a sample of naive CD8+ T cells sorted from blood. This CDR3 is CSVEEAGQAEQYF. For the CDR3, the DNA is TGCAGCGTTGAAGAGGCAGGGCAGGCCGAGCAGTACTTC.